Sequencing of this TCR beta chain was carried out in a study of CD8 T cells in ankylosing spondylitis. Regarding the study as a whole: Significant enrichment of disease-linked clones was reported in matched ankylosing spondylitis synovial fluid. A TCR beta motif made of about 8 highly homologous variants seemed typical of ankylosing spondylitis blood. Disease-associated clonotypes exhibited CD8+ identity and were relatively infrequent in peripheral blood.

The authors made TCR beta libraries by quantitative 5'-RACE with molecular barcodes. Via MiXCR, TCRdb re-called the 5' RACE reads, giving one row per CDR3 protein. The sample lists approximately 250,000 distinct CDR3 sequences, under 30% occurring once. A few counts support this clonotype. Antigen unknown. This receptor was taken from a male donor with ankylosing spondylitis or in good health (not recorded which). Source material: blood, either unsorted or a sorted T cell fraction (not recorded which).

The CDR3 loop reads CASKGQGRDEQFF. CDR3 DNA: TGTGCCAGCAAAGGACAGGGTCGAGATGAGCAGTTCTTC. V and J are TRBV27 and TRBJ2-1, with 8 bases matching TRBD1. The CDR3 spans 13 residues. The J segment lost 8 bases and the V segment lost 7 bases, leaving 7 bases of the junction unmatched. Germline loops: CDR1 MNHEY, CDR2 SMNVEV (reference sequence).